This TCR beta chain was captured by sequencing in a study of long-term antiretroviral therapy in people with HIV. The assay used was immunoSEQ (version v3.0), run at survey level. The data were produced by immunoSEQ multiplex PCR, yet TCRdb's version contains in-frame clones alone and is incomplete. The sample includes roughly 33,000 clones, about 83% of them seen just once. The source of this sequence is a woman in her forties or fifties with HIV. This specimen consisted of unsorted PBMCs, obtained 2 years after starting antiretroviral therapy.

The CDR3: CASSIGGGNYGYTF. The CDR3 DNA reads as TGTGCCAGTAGTATAGGTGGGGGCAACTATGGCTACACCTTC. The chain employs TRBV19 and TRBJ1-2; the D gene is possibly TRBD1 (6 bases). The CDR3 covers 14 residues. From germline, CDR1 is LNHDA and CDR2 SQIVND (reference sequence). The V gene lost 1 base and the J gene lost 2 bases, with 8 bases spanning the gap. Variable domain in full (rest from reference TRBV19 and TRBJ1-2): DGGITQSPKYLFRKEGQNVTLSCEQNLNHDAMYWYRQDPGQGLRLIYYSQIVNDFQKGDIAEGYSVSREKKESFPLTVTSAQKNPTAFYLCASSIGGGNYGYTFGSGTRLTVV.